This paragraph reports one T cell receptor beta chain. Assay: immunoSEQ multiplex PCR; the TCRdb copy retains only in-frame clones and omits some. This sample yields over 20,000 clones, of which about 83% are seen a single time; more than 20% belongs to the top ten. This entry belongs to a study of OX40 agonist ivuxolimab in advanced cancers. Germline V gene lookup returns CDR1 MNHEY and CDR2 SMNVEV (reference sequence). The CDR3 has 15 residues. V lost 5 bases to trimming and J lost 2 bases; unmatched junction nucleotides: 7. The sequenced sample was CD4+ or CD8+ T cells sorted from blood, obtained in a trial of the OX40 agonist ivuxolimab. This receptor was identified in an adult with an advanced solid tumor such as melanoma, head and neck, liver or kidney cancer. The chain links TRBV27 to TRBJ2-3, with TRBD2 matching 7 bases. In DNA form, the CDR3 reads TGTGCCAGCAGTGGCTATCTAGCGGACACAGATACGCAGTATTTT. Translated: CASSGYLADTDTQYF.